The T cell receptor (beta chain) under discussion was sequenced for a study of regulatory T cells in long-lasting Graves disease. Losses at the gene ends were 3 bases for V and 4 bases for J; bases not matched to a gene: 5. The CDR3 covers 14 residues. Germline assignment: CDR1 MNHNS and CDR2 SASEGT. Sequencing libraries for TCR beta were prepared with iRepertoire HTBI primers and Arm-PCR of CDR3 regions. Each CDR3 protein gets one entry after TCRdb re-called the multiplex PCR reads with MiXCR. The sample carries 400,000 to 550,000 distinct CDR3 sequences, around 17% recorded once. Time point defined: newly diagnosed GD, antithyroid drugs for less than 3 months. Extracted RNA from PBMCs served as the source of the TCR library. At least ten counts were recorded for this clonotype. What it binds is not known. Findings of the study overall: Peripheral blood, not thyroid tissue, was the sole material studied. Between persistent patients, a few thousand public clonotypes were shared, exceeding the approximately 900 shared between new patients.

This sample was also put to use in a study of T cells in Graves' hyperthyroidism and ophthalmopathy. As reported in that work: HTBI primers drove first-round RT-PCR of the TCR CDR3. Most thyroid clonotypes with frequency above 0.001 were detected in blood.

The input for sequencing was peripheral blood mononuclear cells (PBMCs), taken at new diagnosis, from a patient treated with antithyroid drugs. The chain uses TRBV6-1 and TRBJ1-2; 7 bases map to TRBD1. The TCR comes from a woman between 18 and 29 years old with Graves disease. In nucleotides, the CDR3 is TGTGCCAGCAGTGAGACCAGGGGGTTCTATGGCTACACCTTC. Its translation: CASSETRGFYGYTF.